This T cell receptor beta chain is drawn from a study of patients and donors after allogeneic stem cell transplantation. In TCRdb, the RT-PCR reads were re-called with MiXCR into one record per CDR3 protein. The table includes about 160,000 distinct CDR3 sequences, 30% detected once. Germline lookup yields CDR1 DFQATT and CDR2 SNEGSKA (reference sequence). The CDR3 runs 13 residues. V was clipped by 5 bases and J by 6 bases; unmatched bases: 10. What was sequenced was blood, either unsorted or a sorted T cell fraction (not recorded which). The receptor's source is a human donor who was either an allogeneic HSCT recipient or a stem cell or donor lymphocyte infusion donor (not recorded which). It is not recorded whose cells these are; they may come from a transplant donor. The gene calls are TRBV20-1 and TRBJ2-7; TRBD2 agrees at 7 bases. The CDR3 bases are TGCAGTGCTGCCCTAGCGGCGGGTTCCGAGCAGTACTTC. Its translation: CSAALAAGSEQYF.